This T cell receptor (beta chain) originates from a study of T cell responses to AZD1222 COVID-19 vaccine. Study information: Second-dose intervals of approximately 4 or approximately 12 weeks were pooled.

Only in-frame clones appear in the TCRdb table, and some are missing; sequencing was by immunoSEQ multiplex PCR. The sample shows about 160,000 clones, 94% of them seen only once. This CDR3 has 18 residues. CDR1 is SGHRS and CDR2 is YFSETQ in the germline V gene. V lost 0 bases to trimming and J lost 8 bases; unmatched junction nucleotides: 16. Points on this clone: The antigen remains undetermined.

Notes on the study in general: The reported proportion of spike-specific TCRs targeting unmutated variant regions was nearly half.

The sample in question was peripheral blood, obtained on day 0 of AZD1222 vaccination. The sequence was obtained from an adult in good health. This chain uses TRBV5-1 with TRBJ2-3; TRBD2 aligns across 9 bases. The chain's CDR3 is CASSLVSGSWSREGTQYF. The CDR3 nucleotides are TGCGCCAGCAGCTTGGTTAGCGGGAGTTGGAGCCGGGAGGGTACGCAGTATTTT.